The subject of this entry is one TCR beta chain. This specimen comes from a study of blood T cells in healthy people across ages. A second PCR, run for roughly 7 to 11 cycles, used a sample-barcoded 5' primer plus a J-beta primer mix. All samples yielded 3 million or more CDR3-containing paired-end reads. Each CDR3 protein is one row after TCRdb ran MiXCR on the 5' RACE reads. The table shows around 1.5 million distinct CDR3 sequences, with roughly 59% occurring only once. This CDR3 contains 16 residues. CDR1 and CDR2 from the germline V gene are GTSNPN and SVGIG (reference sequence). V was clipped by 0 bases and J by 4 bases, with 13 bases between them.

This sequence was found in a man aged 18 to 30 in good health. Sequenced: blood. The chain links TRBV30 to TRBJ2-6; the D call may be TRBD1 or TRBD2 (5 bases each). The CDR3 DNA reads TGTGCCTGGAGTGTACCCTTCGGGGCCGGGGCCAACGTCCTGACTTTC. Protein: CAWSVPFGAGANVLTF.